Here is one T cell receptor (beta chain) with its context. What it binds is unknown. This sample is drawn from a study of shared clonotypes between healthy human individuals. Deletions cut 1 base from V and 4 bases from J, with 6 bases between. This CDR3 spans 13 amino acids. CDR1 is SGHRS, CDR2 YFSETQ, per germline. Method: immunoSEQ multiplex PCR; TCRdb's copy keeps in-frame clones and lacks some. The data hold about 1 million clones, with around 75% observed a single time. The study's findings and limits: Rarefaction revealed incomplete sorted-subset sequencing despite large depth.

Naive CD4+ cells were CD45RA-selected; the remaining cells were memory. The rearrangement links TRBV5-1 to TRBJ2-1; D unresolved. The sequencing sample was made of memory CD4+ T cells sorted from blood. The subset: CD45RA-negative fraction. The source is a young man in good health. The CDR3 loop reads CASSLTEYNEQFF. The CDR3 DNA is TGCGCCAGCAGCTTGACAGAGTACAATGAGCAGTTCTTC.